This T cell receptor (beta chain) emerged from a study of CD8+ T cells in alopecia areata. As to treatment: oral pan-JAK inhibitor, 5-10 mg twice daily. RNA was extracted and reverse transcribed into cDNA as the sequencing template. Profiling relied on immunoSEQ multiplex PCR, and the TCRdb table lists in-frame clones only, not all of them. The profile covers around 190,000 clones, with roughly 70% appearing a single time and 1.3% taken by the ten largest. CDR3 length: 14 residues. CDR1 SQVTM and CDR2 ANQGSEA come from the germline V gene. The trim removed 5 bases at V and 4 bases at J, leaving 8 bases unmatched.

The source was CD4+ T cells sorted from blood, collected around week 50, from a patient treated with tofacitinib. This clonotype was sampled from a human donor with alopecia areata. The V call is TRBV29-1, the J call TRBJ2-1, with 7 bases that match TRBD1. The CDR3 loop is CSVQPGQTYNEQFF. CDR3 DNA: TGCAGCGTTCAACCGGGACAGACATACAATGAGCAGTTCTTC.